This T cell receptor beta chain was obtained from a study of T cell changes during pregnancy in multiple sclerosis. With 4 bases clipped from V and 2 bases from J, the junction kept 9 bases outside the gene matches. The germline V gene has CDR1 MNHNS and CDR2 SASEGT. The CDR3 is made up of 16 amino acids. The data were produced by immunoSEQ multiplex PCR, yet TCRdb's version contains in-frame clones alone and is incomplete. The profile covers fewer than 85,000 clones, with roughly 90% appearing a single time and 1.5% to 2% taken by the ten largest. This material consisted of peripheral blood, taken in the first trimester of pregnancy. This TCR derives from a female donor in good health, enrolled as a control in a pregnancy study. The chain is built from TRBV6-1 and TRBJ1-1, with 8 bases that match TRBD1. Here the CDR3 reads CASSGDRRRVNTEAFF. The CDR3 DNA reads as TGTGCCAGCAGTGGGGACAGGAGGAGGGTAAACACTGAAGCTTTCTTT.